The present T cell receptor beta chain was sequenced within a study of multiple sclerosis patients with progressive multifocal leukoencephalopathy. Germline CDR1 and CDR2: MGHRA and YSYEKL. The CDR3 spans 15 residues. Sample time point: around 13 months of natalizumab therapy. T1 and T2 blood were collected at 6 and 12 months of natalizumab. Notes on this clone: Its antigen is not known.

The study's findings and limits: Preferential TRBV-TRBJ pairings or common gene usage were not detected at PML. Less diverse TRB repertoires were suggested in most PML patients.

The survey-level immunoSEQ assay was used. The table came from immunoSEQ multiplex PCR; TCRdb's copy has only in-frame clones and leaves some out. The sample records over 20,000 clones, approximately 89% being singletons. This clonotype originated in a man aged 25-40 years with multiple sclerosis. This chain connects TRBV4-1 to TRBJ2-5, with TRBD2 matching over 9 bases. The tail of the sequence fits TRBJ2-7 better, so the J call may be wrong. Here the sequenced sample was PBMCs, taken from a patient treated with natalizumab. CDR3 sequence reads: CASSHSSGSSYEQYF. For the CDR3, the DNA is TGCGCCAGCAGCCATAGTAGCGGGAGCTCCTACGAGCAGTACTTC.